The TCR beta chain under discussion was sequenced for a study of OX40 agonist ivuxolimab in advanced cancers. Study in general: Ivuxolimab, an agonist antibody against OX40 (CD134), was given to patients. Patient treatment consisted of intravenous ivuxolimab administration every 2 weeks at 0.01 to 10 mg/kg.

Germline values: CDR1 LGHNA, CDR2 YSLEER. Losses at the gene ends were 1 base for V and 3 bases for J; bases not matched to a gene: 7. The CDR3 totals 16 residues. TCRdb's copy holds only in-frame clones and misses some; the assay was immunoSEQ multiplex PCR. The table has roughly 140,000 clones, 85% to 95% seen once. The rearrangement uses TRBV4-3 and TRBJ1-1, with 8 bases aligning to TRBD1. Sample: CD4+ or CD8+ T cells sorted from blood, taken in a trial of the OX40 agonist ivuxolimab. This TCR was sampled from an adult with an advanced solid tumor such as melanoma, head and neck, liver or kidney cancer. The CDR3 loop is CASSQGTGKADTEAFF. CDR3 nucleotide sequence: TGCGCCAGCAGCCAAGGGACAGGGAAAGCGGACACTGAAGCTTTCTTT.